This T cell receptor beta chain was captured by sequencing in a study of T-cell reconstitution after alpha-beta-depleted transplantation in children. General study results and limits: It was newly produced T cells that mostly accounted for T-cell counts and diversity one year after transplant. Some patients showed high day-60 TCRbeta diversity, which derived from surviving recipient T cells and thymic progenitors. Reportedly, only several hundred clones from non-depleted graft cells drove alpha-beta T-cell counts at about two months.

There are many counts of this clonotype. Its antigen is as yet unknown. Unique molecular identifiers were incorporated when the TCRbeta library was constructed. TCRdb re-analysed the PCR reads in MiXCR, keeping a single row per CDR3 protein. Seen here are fewer than 250,000 distinct CDR3 sequences, around 8% observed once, and the top ten hold 5% to 7%. Specimen: PBMCs, mostly from graft donor cells, collected 180 days after TCRalphabeta/CD19-depleted stem cell transplant. This sequence was found in a male patient younger than 18 who had a stem cell transplant for acute lymphoblastic leukemia, so the T cells may come from the graft donor.

CDR3 amino acids: CSAREGTAGSYEQYF. In DNA, the CDR3 is TGCAGTGCTAGAGAGGGCACAGCGGGCTCCTACGAGCAGTACTTC. The chain couples TRBV20-1 to TRBJ2-7, with D perhaps matching TRBD2 (6 bases). Germline V lookup: CDR1 DFQATT, CDR2 SNEGSKA (reference sequence). Between the trimmed V and J ends, which lost 0 bases and 0 bases, there was a span of 12 bases. This CDR3 spans 15 amino acids.